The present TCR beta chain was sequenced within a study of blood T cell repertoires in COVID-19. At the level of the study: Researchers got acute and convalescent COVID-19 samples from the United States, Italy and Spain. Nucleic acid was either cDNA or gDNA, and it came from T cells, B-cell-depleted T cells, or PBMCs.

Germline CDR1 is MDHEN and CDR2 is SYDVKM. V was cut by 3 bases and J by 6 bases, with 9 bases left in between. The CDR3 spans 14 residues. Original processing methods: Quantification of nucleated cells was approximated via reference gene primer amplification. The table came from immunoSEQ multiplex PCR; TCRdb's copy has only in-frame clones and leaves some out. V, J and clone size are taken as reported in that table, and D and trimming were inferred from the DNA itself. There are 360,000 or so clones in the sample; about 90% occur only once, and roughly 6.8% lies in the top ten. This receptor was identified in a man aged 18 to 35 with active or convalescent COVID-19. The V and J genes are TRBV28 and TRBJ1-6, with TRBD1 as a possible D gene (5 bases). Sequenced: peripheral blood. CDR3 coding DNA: TGTGCCAGCAGTTTCGGGGACTCTAATTCACCCCTCCACTTT. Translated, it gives CASSFGDSNSPLHF.